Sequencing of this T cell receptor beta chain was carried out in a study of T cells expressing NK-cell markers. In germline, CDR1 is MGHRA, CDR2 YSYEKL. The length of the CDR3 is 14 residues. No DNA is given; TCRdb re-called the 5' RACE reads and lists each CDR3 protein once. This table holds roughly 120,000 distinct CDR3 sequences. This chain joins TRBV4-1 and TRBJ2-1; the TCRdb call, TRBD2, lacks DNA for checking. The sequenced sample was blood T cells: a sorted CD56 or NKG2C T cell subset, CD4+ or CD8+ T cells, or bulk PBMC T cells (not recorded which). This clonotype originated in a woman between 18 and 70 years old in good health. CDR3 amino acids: CASSQQMEGRRKFF.